Presented here are 12 T cell receptor beta chains from one specimen sequenced in a study of T cells expressing NK-cell markers. TCRdb reprocessed the 5' RACE reads and keeps a single row for each CDR3 protein, giving no DNA. The specimen's table records some 110,000 distinct CDR3 sequences. The sequencing sample was made of blood T cells: a sorted CD56 or NKG2C T cell subset, CD4+ or CD8+ T cells, or bulk PBMC T cells (not recorded which). Receptors were obtained from a woman aged 18-70 years in good health.

This CDR3 is CATGSFPGPIDTGELFF. The chain employs TRBV15 and TRBJ2-2; TCRdb outputs TRBD1, but without DNA this stays unchecked. The CDR3 extends over 17 amino acids. CDR1 is LNHNV, CDR2 YYDKDF, per germline (reference sequence).

The rearrangement links TRBV20-1 to TRBJ2-4; TCRdb outputs TRBD2, but without DNA this stays unchecked. The germline gives CDR1 DFQATT, CDR2 SNEGSKA (reference sequence). The CDR3 runs 14 residues. The CDR3 reads CSAKAAGVGNIQYF.

The chain is built from TRBV6-5 and TRBJ2-7; the D gene TCRdb calls, TRBD1, cannot be checked with no DNA. Germline V lookup: CDR1 MNHEY, CDR2 SVGAGI. The CDR3 totals 14 residues. CDR3 protein: CASSYSKGGGEQYF.

CDR3 sequence reads: CASSIAGTSGVNEQFF. V and J are TRBV19 and TRBJ2-1; TCRdb designates TRBD2, a call that cannot be tested without DNA. Germline CDR1 is LNHDA and CDR2 is SQIVND (reference sequence). There are 16 residues in the CDR3.

The chain carries TRBV4-1 and TRBJ1-1; TCRdb outputs TRBD1, but without DNA this stays unchecked. The CDR3 covers 15 residues. Germline assignment: CDR1 MGHRA and CDR2 YSYEKL. The CDR3 loop reads CASSQVRQMNTEAFF.

The chain is built from TRBV6-1 and TRBJ1-2. CDR1 is MNHNS and CDR2 is SASEGT in the germline V gene. The CDR3 is 14 amino acids. Here the CDR3 reads CASSEYGSFYGYTF.

This chain connects TRBV20-1 to TRBJ2-5. Looked up from germline, CDR1 is DFQATT and CDR2 is SNEGSKA (reference sequence). The CDR3 contains 14 residues. The CDR3 loop reads CSARIADRMETQYF.

This chain connects TRBV10-3 to TRBJ1-5; TCRdb calls TRBD1, which cannot be checked without DNA. The length of the CDR3 is 16 residues. The germline CDR1 and CDR2 sequences are ENHRY and SYGVKD. CDR3 amino acids: CAISGGVDLSNQPQHF.

The chain couples TRBV6-4 to TRBJ2-1; the TCRdb call, TRBD2, lacks DNA for checking. Germline V gene sequence: CDR1 MRHNA, CDR2 SNTAGT. This CDR3 spans 16 amino acids. CDR3 amino acids: CASSGVAGGSYNEQFF.

The rearrangement links TRBV20-1 to TRBJ1-3. CDR1 DFQATT and CDR2 SNEGSKA come from the germline V gene (reference sequence). The CDR3 is 13 amino acids. The CDR3 reads CSARRGVGNTIYF.

The chain recombines TRBV9 with TRBJ2-1; the TCRdb D gene call, TRBD1, has no DNA to confirm it. CDR3 length equals 15 residues. CDR1 SGDLS and CDR2 YYNGEE come from the germline V gene. CDR3 residues: CASSSEGELMDEQFF.

The chain is built from TRBV6-1 and TRBJ2-1. CDR1 and CDR2 (germline): MNHNS, SASEGT. The CDR3 is made up of 13 amino acids. CDR3 loop: CASSRLWYDEQFF.